What follows describes a single T cell receptor (beta chain). Its specificity is not known. This sample is part of a study of cytomegalovirus exposure and HLA in healthy donors. CDR3 size: 14 residues. Germline V gene data show CDR1 as MGHRA and CDR2 as YSYEKL. Trimming stripped 4 bases from V and 4 bases from J, with 11 bases between. Profiling relied on immunoSEQ multiplex PCR, and the TCRdb table lists in-frame clones only, not all of them. The sample carries about 360,000 clones, more than 80% recorded once. The study, taken as a whole, reports: Listed as cytomegalovirus-associated were more than 150 TCR beta chains.

The chain is built from TRBV4-1 and TRBJ2-1, with D perhaps TRBD2 (5 bases). This TCR came from a young woman in good health and CMV-seronegative. The sequenced sample was PBMCs. In DNA form, the CDR3 reads TGCGCCAGCAGCCCTACTAGGGCTTACAATGAGCAGTTCTTC. Its protein is CASSPTRAYNEQFF.